This is a list of T cell receptor beta chains from one sample in a study of PD-L1 blockade in urothelial cancer. Produced via immunoSEQ multiplex PCR; TCRdb's table is partial and in-frame only. The table records some 15,000 clones, roughly 90% of them present only once. Sample: PBMCs, taken around atezolizumab (anti-PD-L1) treatment. The receptor set was obtained from a man aged 70 or older with urothelial cancer. Each CDR3 is given with its conserved first and last residue. A D gene is named only where the DNA matches it firmly. Clone size appears in some rows only: once, few, many, or a class for an expanded clone.

v_call	clone_size	j_call	d_call	cdr3_aa	cdr3_nt
TRBV30	few	TRBJ1-1	NA	CAWGQFPMNTEAFF	TGTGCCTGGGGACAGTTCCCAATGAACACTGAAGCTTTCTTT
TRBV4-2	NA	TRBJ2-3	NA	CATRGTDTQYF	TGTGCCACCCGGGGCACAGATACGCAGTATTTT
TRBV10-1	NA	TRBJ1-5	TRBD1	CASSESTGESNQPQHF	TGCGCCAGCAGTGAATCGACAGGGGAGAGCAATCAGCCCCAGCATTTT
TRBV5-4	NA	TRBJ2-7	TRBD1	CASSLAETGGSYEQYF	TGTGCCAGCAGCTTGGCCGAGACAGGGGGCTCCTACGAGCAGTACTTC
TRBV19	NA	TRBJ2-1	TRBD2	CASNSGGAHEQFF	TGTGCCAGTAATAGCGGGGGGGCTCATGAGCAGTTCTTC
TRBV27	NA	TRBJ1-2	NA	CASSYSQLGYGYTF	TGTGCCAGCAGTTATTCACAGCTGGGCTATGGCTACACCTTC
TRBV12-5	NA	TRBJ1-5	NA	CASGFFTGPSNQPQHF	TGTGCTAGTGGTTTTTTTACGGGTCCTTCAAATCAGCCCCAGCATTTT
TRBV18	NA	TRBJ2-5	TRBD2	CASSPPSGGSETQYF	TGTGCCAGCTCACCACCTAGCGGGGGATCAGAGACCCAGTACTTC
TRBV6-5	NA	TRBJ2-7	NA	CASASHHRVTYEQYF	TGTGCCAGCGCGTCTCACCACAGGGTTACCTACGAGCAGTACTTC
TRBV2	NA	TRBJ2-5	TRBD2	CVSTSGGSSETQYF	TGTGTGAGCACTAGCGGGGGGTCCTCAGAGACCCAGTACTTC
TRBV5-1	NA	TRBJ2-6	NA	CASSVSLSGANVLTF	TGCGCCAGCAGCGTTTCTCTCTCTGGGGCCAACGTCCTGACTTTC
TRBV5-6	NA	TRBJ2-7	NA	CASQPEESSYEQYF	TGTGCCAGTCAGCCGGAGGAGAGCTCCTACGAGCAGTACTTC
TRBV14	NA	TRBJ1-1	NA	CASSQVLWGQNTEAFF	TGTGCCAGCAGCCAAGTGCTTTGGGGACAGAACACTGAAGCTTTCTTT
TRBV5-5	large	TRBJ1-1	NA	CASSTQTVEAFF	TGTGCCAGCAGCACACAGACAGTCGAAGCTTTCTTT
TRBV7-9	NA	TRBJ2-1	NA	CASSLGQGGSYNEQFF	TGTGCCAGCAGCTTAGGTCAGGGTGGCTCCTACAATGAGCAGTTCTTC
TRBV19	NA	TRBJ2-5	TRBD1	CASSPGTGALRETQYF	TGTGCCAGTAGTCCCGGGACAGGGGCCCTCCGGGAGACCCAGTACTTC
TRBV14	NA	TRBJ1-1	NA	CASSWTGLAEAFF	TGTGCCAGCAGCTGGACGGGGTTGGCTGAAGCTTTCTTT
TRBV9	NA	TRBJ1-1	NA	CASSVSHTAGNTEAFF	TGTGCCAGCAGCGTTTCCCATACCGCAGGGAACACTGAAGCTTTCTTT
TRBV5-5	few	TRBJ1-5	NA	CASSLERQATQPQHF	TGTGCCAGCAGCTTGGAGCGACAGGCCACTCAGCCCCAGCATTTT
TRBV21-1	NA	TRBJ2-1	NA	CASSETEEGGGEDEFF	TGTGCCAGCAGCGAGACCGAGGAGGGTGGCGGAGAGGACGAGTTCTTC
TRBV18	NA	TRBJ2-1	NA	CASSATEDKQFF	TGTGCCAGCTCAGCTACCGAAGATAAGCAGTTCTTC
TRBV4-2	few	TRBJ2-3	NA	CASSQEGDTQYF	TGTGCCAGCAGCCAAGAGGGCGATACGCAGTATTTT
TRBV10-3	NA	TRBJ2-1	TRBD2	CASGLAGLSYNEQFF	TGTGCCAGCGGACTAGCGGGGCTCTCCTACAATGAGCAGTTCTTC
TRBV7-9	NA	TRBJ2-5	NA	CASSLGSSGPQETQYF	TGTGCCAGCAGCTTAGGGTCATCTGGGCCCCAAGAGACCCAGTACTTC
TRBV6-1	NA	TRBJ2-7	TRBD1	CASSETDRVYEQYF	TGTGCCAGCAGTGAAACGGACAGGGTTTACGAGCAGTACTTC
TRBV5-4	NA	TRBJ2-2	NA	CTSSSPRVGNTGELFF	TGTACCAGCAGCTCCCCGCGGGTCGGGAACACCGGGGAGCTGTTTTTT
TRBV27	NA	TRBJ1-2	NA	CASSFSGGHGYTF	TGTGCCAGCAGTTTCTCCGGGGGACATGGCTACACCTTC
TRBV5-1	NA	TRBJ2-5	TRBD1	CASSDGQAQGAQYF	TGCGCCAGCAGCGATGGACAGGCCCAAGGGGCCCAGTACTTC
TRBV27	NA	TRBJ1-6	TRBD1	CASRLQGVSSPLHF	TGTGCCAGCAGGCTACAGGGGGTGAGTTCACCCCTCCACTTT
TRBV5-4	NA	TRBJ1-2	NA	CASSLEGTPSGGYTF	TGTGCCAGCAGCTTGGAAGGGACACCCTCCGGTGGCTACACCTTC
TRBV30	NA	TRBJ1-6	NA	CAWSHSGLGNSPLHF	TGTGCCTGGAGTCATTCGGGTCTAGGTAATTCACCCCTCCACTTT
TRBV27	NA	TRBJ2-1	TRBD2	CASRQSSGGYNEQFF	TGTGCCAGCAGGCAATCTAGCGGGGGGTACAATGAGCAGTTCTTC
TRBV19	NA	TRBJ2-1	TRBD1	CASSGQGAYNEQFF	TGTGCCAGTAGCGGACAGGGGGCCTACAATGAGCAGTTCTTC
TRBV18	NA	TRBJ1-5	NA	CASSPDRNQPQHF	TGTGCCAGCTCACCAGATAGAAATCAGCCCCAGCATTTT
TRBV10-2	NA	TRBJ2-5	NA	CASMKGGIQETQYF	TGCGCCAGCATGAAGGGGGGGATCCAAGAGACCCAGTACTTC
TRBV19	once	TRBJ2-7	NA	CASSEANYEQYF	TGTGCCAGTAGTGAGGCGAACTACGAGCAGTACTTC
TRBV5-6	NA	TRBJ2-2	NA	CASTLGVRDSNTGELFF	TGTGCCAGCACCTTGGGGGTCCGGGACTCGAACACCGGGGAGCTGTTTTTT
TRBV7-9	NA	TRBJ2-2	TRBD2	CASSLARLAGLQGGELFF	TGTGCCAGCAGCTTAGCAAGACTAGCGGGGCTTCAGGGCGGGGAGCTGTTTTTT
TRBV18	NA	TRBJ1-5	NA	CASSPTGVNSPQHF	TGTGCCAGCTCACCAACAGGAGTGAATTCTCCCCAGCATTTT
TRBV12-5	NA	TRBJ1-5	TRBD1	CASGLLGTVSQPQHF	TGTGCTAGTGGTTTGTTGGGGACAGTGTCTCAGCCCCAGCATTTT
TRBV30	NA	TRBJ2-3	NA	CAWSALITDTQYF	TGTGCCTGGAGTGCGCTAATCACAGATACGCAGTATTTT
TRBV6-4	once	TRBJ2-7	NA	CASRAIKKQYF	TGTGCCAGCAGGGCCATAAAAAAGCAGTACTTC